The entry that follows covers one T cell receptor beta chain sequence. Treatment of the sample: around 19 received Ad26.COV2.S at low or high dose, single or two shots; 5 received placebo; per-sample allocation not given. The samples were gathered on day 63 after the first injection of vaccine or placebo. A Boston adult aged 18-55 years was the donor. The administered vaccine (an Ad26 vector) expressed Wuhan-strain SARS-CoV-2 spike. This CDR3 has 15 residues. Germline V gives CDR1 MGHDK, CDR2 SYGVNS. Trimming stripped 5 bases from V and 0 bases from J, with 13 bases between. Using immunoSEQ multiplex PCR, the repertoire was profiled, and TCRdb retains in-frame clones only, with some absent. The repertoire includes about 350,000 clones, 80% to 90% of them detected once, and about 3.3% sits in the top ten. The sample originates from a study of Ad26.COV2.S vaccination and SARS-CoV-2 variants. On the study more broadly: Intramuscularly, Ad26.COV2.S was given either once or twice, 56 days apart.

The TCR was taken from a person aged 18 to 65 who received the Ad26.COV2.S COVID-19 vaccine or a placebo. Sequenced here: peripheral blood, sampled in a trial of Ad26.COV2.S vaccine versus placebo. V is TRBV25-1 and J is TRBJ1-2, with D perhaps matching TRBD1 (6 bases). CDR3 amino acids: CASSKTGQTNYGYTF. CDR3 nucleotides: TGTGCCAGCAGTAAGACAGGACAAACTAACTATGGCTACACCTTC.